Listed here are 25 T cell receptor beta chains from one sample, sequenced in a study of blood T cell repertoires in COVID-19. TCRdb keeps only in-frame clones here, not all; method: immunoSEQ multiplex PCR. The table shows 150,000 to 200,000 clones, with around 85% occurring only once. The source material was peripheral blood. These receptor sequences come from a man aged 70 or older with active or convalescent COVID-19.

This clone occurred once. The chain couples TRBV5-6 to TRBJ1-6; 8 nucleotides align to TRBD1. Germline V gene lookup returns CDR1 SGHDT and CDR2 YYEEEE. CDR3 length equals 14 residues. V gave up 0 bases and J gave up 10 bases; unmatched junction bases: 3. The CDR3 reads CASSLGTGRSPLHF. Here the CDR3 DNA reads TGTGCCAGCAGCTTGGGGACAGGGAGATCACCCCTCCACTTT.

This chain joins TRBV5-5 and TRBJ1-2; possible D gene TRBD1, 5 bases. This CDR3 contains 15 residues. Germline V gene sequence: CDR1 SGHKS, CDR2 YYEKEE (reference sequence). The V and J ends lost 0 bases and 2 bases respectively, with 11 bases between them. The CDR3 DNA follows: TGTGCCAGCAGCTTGGTACAGGCTGAAAACTATGGCTACACCTTC. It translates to CASSLVQAENYGYTF.

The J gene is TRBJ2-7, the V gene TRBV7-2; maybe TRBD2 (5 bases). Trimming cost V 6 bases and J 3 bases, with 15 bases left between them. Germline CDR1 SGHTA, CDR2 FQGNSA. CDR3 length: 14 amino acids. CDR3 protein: CASSRLNGGYEQYF. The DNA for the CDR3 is TGTGCCAGCAGTCGCCTGAACGGAGGCTACGAGCAGTACTTC.

The CDR3 is CAISEGVQETQYF. CDR3 sequence (DNA): TGTGCCATCAGTGAAGGGGTCCAAGAGACCCAGTACTTC. This chain joins TRBV10-3 and TRBJ2-5; D might be TRBD1 (5 bases). The V gene lost 3 bases and the J gene lost 1 base, with 6 bases spanning the gap. Germline V gene lookup returns CDR1 ENHRY and CDR2 SYGVKD. This CDR3 region has 13 residues.

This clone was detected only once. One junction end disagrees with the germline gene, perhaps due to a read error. The DNA for the CDR3 is TGCAGTGCCCAGGGCAGGAGCAACTTC. It translates to CSAQGRSNF. The chain is built from TRBV20-1 and TRBJ2-5, with D possibly matching TRBD1 (5 bases). CDR1 DFQATT and CDR2 SNEGSKA come from the germline V gene (reference sequence). CDR3 length: 9 residues.

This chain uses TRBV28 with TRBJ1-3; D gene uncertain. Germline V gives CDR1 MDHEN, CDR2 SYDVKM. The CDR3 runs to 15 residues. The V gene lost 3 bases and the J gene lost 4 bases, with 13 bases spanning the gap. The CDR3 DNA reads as TGTGCCAGCAGTTTTCTCCTCGGGTCGGGAAACACCATATATTTT. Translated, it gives CASSFLLGSGNTIYF.

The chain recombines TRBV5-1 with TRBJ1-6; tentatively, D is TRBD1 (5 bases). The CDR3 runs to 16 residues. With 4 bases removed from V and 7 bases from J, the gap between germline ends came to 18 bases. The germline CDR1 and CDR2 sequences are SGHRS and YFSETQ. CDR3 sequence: CASSPNGGDWNSPLHF. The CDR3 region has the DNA TGCGCCAGCAGCCCGAACGGGGGGGATTGGAATTCACCCCTCCACTTT.

The CDR3 DNA is TGTGCCAGCAGCTTTCAGCGGGGGGGCCTCGAGACCCAGTACTTC. Its translation is CASSFQRGGLETQYF. The rearrangement links TRBV7-2 to TRBJ2-5; 10 nucleotides align to TRBD2. CDR1 is SGHTA and CDR2 is FQGNSA in the germline V gene. The CDR3 loop spans 15 amino acids. With V trimmed by 3 bases and J by 5 bases, 6 bases remained unmatched.

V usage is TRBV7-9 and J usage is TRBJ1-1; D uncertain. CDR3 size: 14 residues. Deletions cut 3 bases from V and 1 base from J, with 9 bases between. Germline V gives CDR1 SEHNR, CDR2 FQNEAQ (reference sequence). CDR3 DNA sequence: TGTGCCAGCAGCTTTGGGCAGGAGAACACTGAAGCTTTCTTT. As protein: CASSFGQENTEAFF.

CDR3 nucleotide sequence: TGTGCCAGCAGACCTATGGGCACAGATACGCAGTATTTT. It codes for CASRPMGTDTQYF. This rearrangement joins TRBV28 to TRBJ2-3; D not certain. V lost 6 bases, J lost 1 base, and 8 bases lay in between. CDR3 length: 13 residues. CDR1 is MDHEN and CDR2 is SYDVKM in the germline V gene.

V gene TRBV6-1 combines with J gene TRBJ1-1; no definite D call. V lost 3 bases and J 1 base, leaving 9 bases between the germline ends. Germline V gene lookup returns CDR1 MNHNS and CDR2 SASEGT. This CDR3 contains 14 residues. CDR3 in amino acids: CASSDSYGNTEAFF. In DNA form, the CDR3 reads TGTGCCAGCAGTGATAGTTACGGGAACACTGAAGCTTTCTTT.

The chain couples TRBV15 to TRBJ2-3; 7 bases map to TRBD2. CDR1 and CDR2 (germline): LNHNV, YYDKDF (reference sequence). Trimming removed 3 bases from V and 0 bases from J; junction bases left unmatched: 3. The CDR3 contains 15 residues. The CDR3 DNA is TGTGCCACCAGCAGGGGAGCGGGGAGCACAGATACGCAGTATTTT. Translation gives CATSRGAGSTDTQYF.

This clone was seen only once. CDR3 sequence: CASSPKRIGAEQYF. CDR3 DNA sequence: TGTGCCAGTAGCCCTAAACGGATCGGAGCCGAGCAGTACTTC. V usage is TRBV19 and J usage is TRBJ2-7; the D is unclear. The CDR3 extends over 14 amino acids. The germline gives CDR1 LNHDA, CDR2 SQIVND (reference sequence). V was cut by 6 bases and J by 6 bases, with 18 bases left in between.

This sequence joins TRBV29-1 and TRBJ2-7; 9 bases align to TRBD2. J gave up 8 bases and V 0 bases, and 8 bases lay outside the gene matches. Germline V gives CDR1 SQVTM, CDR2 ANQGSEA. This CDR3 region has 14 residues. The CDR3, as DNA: TGCAGCGTTGAAGATCGAGAGCGGGAGGTCAAGCAGTACTTC. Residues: CSVEDREREVKQYF.

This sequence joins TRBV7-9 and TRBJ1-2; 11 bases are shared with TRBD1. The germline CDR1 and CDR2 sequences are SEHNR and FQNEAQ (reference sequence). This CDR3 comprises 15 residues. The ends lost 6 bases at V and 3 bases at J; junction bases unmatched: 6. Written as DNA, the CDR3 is TGTGCCAGCAGTTACGGACAGGGGGCTCACTATGGCTACACCTTC. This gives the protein CASSYGQGAHYGYTF.

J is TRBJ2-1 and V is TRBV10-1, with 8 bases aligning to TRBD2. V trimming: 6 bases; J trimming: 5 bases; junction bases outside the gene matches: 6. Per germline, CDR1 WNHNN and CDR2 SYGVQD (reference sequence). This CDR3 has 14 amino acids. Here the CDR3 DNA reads TGCGCCAGCAGCAGGACTAGCATCGACAATGAGCAGTTCTTC. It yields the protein CASSRTSIDNEQFF.

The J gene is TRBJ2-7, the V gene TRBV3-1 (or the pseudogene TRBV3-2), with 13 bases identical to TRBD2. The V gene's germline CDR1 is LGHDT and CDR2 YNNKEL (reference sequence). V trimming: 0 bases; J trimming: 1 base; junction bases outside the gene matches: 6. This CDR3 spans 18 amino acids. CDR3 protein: CASSQDWTSGRGSYEQYF. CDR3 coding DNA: TGTGCCAGCAGCCAAGATTGGACTAGCGGGAGAGGGTCCTACGAGCAGTACTTC.

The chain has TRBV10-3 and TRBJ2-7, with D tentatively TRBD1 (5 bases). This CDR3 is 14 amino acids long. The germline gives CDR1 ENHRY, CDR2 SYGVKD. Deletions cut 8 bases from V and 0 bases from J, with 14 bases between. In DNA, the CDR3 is TGTGCCATCGGTTCTGGGGCGAGCTCCTACGAGCAGTACTTC. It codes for CAIGSGASSYEQYF.

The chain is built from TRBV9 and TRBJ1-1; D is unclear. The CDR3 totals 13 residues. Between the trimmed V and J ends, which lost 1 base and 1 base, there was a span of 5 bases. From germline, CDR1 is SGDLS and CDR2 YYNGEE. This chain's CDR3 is CASSVIANTEAFF. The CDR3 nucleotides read TGTGCCAGCAGCGTAATAGCGAACACTGAAGCTTTCTTT.

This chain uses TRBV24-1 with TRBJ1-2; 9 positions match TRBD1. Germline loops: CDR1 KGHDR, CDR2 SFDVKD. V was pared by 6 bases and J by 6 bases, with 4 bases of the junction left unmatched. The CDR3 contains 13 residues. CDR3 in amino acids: CATSPGTGNGYTF. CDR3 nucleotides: TGTGCCACCAGTCCGGGGACAGGGAATGGCTACACCTTC.

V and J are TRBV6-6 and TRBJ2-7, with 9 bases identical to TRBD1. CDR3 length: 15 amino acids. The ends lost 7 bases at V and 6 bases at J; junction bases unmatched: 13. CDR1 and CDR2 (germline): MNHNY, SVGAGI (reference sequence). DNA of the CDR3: TGTGCCAGCATTGCACCCGGGACAGGGTCAGTCGAGCAGTACTTC. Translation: CASIAPGTGSVEQYF.

The CDR3 loop reads CASSPNRAEGNEQFF. CDR3 nucleotides: TGTGCCAGCAGCCCCAATCGTGCCGAGGGTAATGAGCAGTTCTTC. The gene calls are TRBV3-1 (or the pseudogene TRBV3-2) and TRBJ2-1; D is possibly TRBD2 (5 bases). The CDR3 loop spans 15 amino acids. V lost 4 bases, J lost 7 bases, and 17 bases lay in between. Germline V gives CDR1 LGHDT, CDR2 YNNKEL (reference sequence).

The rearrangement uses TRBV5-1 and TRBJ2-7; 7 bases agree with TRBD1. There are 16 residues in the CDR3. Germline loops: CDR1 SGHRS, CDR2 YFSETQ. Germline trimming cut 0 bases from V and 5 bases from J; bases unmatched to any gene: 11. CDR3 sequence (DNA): TGCGCCAGCAGCTTGGCCTGGACAGGCCAAGAGCACGAGCAGTACTTC. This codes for CASSLAWTGQEHEQYF.

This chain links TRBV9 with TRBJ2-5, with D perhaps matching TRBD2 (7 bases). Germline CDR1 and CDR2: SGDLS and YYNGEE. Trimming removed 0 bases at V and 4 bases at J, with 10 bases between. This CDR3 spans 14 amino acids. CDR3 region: CASSVDAGAETQYF. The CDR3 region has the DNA TGTGCCAGCAGCGTAGACGCGGGGGCAGAGACCCAGTACTTC.

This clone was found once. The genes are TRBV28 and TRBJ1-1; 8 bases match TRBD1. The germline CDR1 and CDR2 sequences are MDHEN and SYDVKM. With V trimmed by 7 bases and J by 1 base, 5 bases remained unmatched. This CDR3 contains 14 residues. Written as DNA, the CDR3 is TGTGCCAGCATCGGACAGGGCGGGAACACTGAAGCTTTCTTT. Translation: CASIGQGGNTEAFF.